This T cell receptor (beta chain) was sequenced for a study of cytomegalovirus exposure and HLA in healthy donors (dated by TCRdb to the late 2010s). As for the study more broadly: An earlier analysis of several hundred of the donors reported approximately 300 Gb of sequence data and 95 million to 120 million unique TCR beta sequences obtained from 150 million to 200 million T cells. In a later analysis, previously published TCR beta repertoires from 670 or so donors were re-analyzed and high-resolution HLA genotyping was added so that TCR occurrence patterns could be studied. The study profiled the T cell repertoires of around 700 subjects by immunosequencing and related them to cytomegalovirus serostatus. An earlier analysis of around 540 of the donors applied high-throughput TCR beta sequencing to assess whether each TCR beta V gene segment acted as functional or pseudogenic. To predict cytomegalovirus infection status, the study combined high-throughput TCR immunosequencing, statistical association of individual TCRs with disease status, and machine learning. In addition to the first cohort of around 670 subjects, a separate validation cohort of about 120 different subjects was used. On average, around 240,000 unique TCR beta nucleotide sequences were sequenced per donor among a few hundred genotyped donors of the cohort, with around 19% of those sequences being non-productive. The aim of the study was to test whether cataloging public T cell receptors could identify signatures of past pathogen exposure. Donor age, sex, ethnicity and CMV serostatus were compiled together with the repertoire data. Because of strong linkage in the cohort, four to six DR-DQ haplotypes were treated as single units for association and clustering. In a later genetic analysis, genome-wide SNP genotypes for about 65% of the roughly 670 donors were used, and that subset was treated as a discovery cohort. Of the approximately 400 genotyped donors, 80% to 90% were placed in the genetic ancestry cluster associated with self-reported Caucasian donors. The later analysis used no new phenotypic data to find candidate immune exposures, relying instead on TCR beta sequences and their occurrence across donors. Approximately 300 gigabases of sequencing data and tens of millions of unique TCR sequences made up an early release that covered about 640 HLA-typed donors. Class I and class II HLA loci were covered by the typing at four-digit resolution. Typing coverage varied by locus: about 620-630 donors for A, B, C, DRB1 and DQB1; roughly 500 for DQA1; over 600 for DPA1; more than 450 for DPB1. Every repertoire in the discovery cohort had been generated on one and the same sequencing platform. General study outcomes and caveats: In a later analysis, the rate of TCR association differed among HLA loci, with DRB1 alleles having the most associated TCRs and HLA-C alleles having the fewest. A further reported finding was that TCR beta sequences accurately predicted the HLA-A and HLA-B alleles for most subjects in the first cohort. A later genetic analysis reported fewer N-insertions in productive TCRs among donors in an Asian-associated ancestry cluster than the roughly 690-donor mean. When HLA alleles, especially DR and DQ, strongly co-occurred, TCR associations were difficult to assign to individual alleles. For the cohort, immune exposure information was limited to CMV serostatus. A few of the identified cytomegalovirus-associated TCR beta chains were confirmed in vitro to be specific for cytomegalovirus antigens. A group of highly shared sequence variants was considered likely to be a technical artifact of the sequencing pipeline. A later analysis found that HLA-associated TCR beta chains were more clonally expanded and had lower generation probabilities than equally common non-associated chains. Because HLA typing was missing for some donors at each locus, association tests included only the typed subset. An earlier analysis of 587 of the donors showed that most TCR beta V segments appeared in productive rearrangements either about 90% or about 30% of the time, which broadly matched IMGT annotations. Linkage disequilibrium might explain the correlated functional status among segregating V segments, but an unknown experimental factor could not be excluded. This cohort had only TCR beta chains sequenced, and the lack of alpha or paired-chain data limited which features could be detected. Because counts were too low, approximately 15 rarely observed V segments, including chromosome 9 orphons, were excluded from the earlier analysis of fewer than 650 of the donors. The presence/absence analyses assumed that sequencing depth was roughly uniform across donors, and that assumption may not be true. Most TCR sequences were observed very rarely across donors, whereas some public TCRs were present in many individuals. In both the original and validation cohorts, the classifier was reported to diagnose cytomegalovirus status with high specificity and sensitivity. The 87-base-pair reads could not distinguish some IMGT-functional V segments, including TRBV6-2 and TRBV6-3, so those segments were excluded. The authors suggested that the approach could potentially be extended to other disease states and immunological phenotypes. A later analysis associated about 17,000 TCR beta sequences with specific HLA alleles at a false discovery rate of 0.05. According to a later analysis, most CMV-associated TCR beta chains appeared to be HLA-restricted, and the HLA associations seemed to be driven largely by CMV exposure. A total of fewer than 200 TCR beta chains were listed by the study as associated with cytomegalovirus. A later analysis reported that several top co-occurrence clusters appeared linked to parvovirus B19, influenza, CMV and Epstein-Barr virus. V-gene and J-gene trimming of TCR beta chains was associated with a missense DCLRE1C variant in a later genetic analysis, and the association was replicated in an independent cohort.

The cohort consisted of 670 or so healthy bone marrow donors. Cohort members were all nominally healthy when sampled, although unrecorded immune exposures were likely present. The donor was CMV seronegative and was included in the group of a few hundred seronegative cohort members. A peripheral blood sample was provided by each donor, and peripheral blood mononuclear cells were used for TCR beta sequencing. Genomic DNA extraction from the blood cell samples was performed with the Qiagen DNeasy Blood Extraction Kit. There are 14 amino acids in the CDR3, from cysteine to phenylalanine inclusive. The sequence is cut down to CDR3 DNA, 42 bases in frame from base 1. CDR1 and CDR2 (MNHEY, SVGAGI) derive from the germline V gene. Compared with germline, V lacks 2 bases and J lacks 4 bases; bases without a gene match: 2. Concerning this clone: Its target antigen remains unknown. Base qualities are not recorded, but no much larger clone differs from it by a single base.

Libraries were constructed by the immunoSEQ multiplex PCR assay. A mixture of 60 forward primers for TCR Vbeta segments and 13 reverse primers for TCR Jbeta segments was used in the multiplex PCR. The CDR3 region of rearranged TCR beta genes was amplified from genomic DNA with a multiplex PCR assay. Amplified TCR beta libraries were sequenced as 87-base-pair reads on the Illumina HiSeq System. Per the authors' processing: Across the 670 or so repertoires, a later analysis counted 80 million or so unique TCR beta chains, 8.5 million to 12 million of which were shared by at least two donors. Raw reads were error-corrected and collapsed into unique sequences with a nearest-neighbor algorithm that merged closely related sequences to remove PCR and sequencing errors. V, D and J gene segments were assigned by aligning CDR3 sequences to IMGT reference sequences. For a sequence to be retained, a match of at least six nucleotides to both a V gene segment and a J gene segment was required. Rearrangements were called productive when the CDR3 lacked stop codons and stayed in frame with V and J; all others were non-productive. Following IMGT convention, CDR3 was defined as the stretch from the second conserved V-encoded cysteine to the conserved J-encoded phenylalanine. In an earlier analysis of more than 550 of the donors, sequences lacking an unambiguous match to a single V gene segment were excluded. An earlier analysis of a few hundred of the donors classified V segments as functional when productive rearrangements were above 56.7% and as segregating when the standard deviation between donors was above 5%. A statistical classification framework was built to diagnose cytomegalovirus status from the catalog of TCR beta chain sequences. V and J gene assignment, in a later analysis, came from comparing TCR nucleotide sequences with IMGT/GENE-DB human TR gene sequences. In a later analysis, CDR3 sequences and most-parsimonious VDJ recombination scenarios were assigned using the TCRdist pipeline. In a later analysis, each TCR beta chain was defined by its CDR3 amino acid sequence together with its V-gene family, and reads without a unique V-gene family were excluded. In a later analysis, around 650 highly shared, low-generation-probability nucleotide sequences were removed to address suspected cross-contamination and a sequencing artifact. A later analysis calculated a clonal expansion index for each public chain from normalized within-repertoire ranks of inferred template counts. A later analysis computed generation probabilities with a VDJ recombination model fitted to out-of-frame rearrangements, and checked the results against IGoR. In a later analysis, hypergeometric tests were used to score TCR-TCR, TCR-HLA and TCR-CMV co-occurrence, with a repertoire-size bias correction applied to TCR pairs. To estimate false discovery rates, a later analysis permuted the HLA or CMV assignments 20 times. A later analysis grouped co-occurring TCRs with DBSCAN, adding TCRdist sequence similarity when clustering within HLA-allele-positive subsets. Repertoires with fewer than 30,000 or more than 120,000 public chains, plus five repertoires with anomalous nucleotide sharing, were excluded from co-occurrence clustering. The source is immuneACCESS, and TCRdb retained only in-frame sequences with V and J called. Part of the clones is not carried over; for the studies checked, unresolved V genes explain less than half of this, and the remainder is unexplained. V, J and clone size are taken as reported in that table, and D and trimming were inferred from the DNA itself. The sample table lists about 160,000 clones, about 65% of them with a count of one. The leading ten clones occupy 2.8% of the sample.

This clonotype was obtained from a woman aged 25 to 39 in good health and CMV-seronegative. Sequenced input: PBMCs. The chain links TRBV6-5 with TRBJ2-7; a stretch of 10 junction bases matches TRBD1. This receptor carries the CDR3 CASSYRTGGYEQYF. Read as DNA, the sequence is TGTGCCAGCAGTTACAGGACAGGGGGTTACGAGCAGTACTTC.